Shown below are 3 T cell receptor beta chains from a single sample sequenced in a study of blood T cell repertoires in COVID-19. Here immunoSEQ multiplex PCR was the method, and the copy in TCRdb shows in-frame clones only, minus some. This table holds around 37,000 clones, almost 90% found once. Sequences were obtained from peripheral blood. The origin of the receptors is a man in his fifties or sixties with active or convalescent COVID-19.

The J gene is TRBJ2-3, the V gene TRBV4-3; D is possibly TRBD2 (7 bases). The CDR3 has 17 amino acids. V was trimmed by 0 bases and J by 2 bases, leaving 15 bases between them. Germline V gives CDR1 LGHNA, CDR2 YSLEER. CDR3 sequence reads: CASSQDDGGALTDTQYF. In DNA form, the CDR3 reads TGCGCCAGCAGCCAAGATGATGGGGGGGCCCTCACAGATACGCAGTATTTT.

The V call is TRBV7-2, the J call TRBJ2-7, with 9 bases aligning to TRBD2. Germline V CDR1 and CDR2: SGHTA, FQGNSA. This CDR3 comprises 17 residues. Trimming removed 3 bases from V and 7 bases from J; junction bases left unmatched: 16. The CDR3 spells CASSFLIGSGSLGEQYF. CDR3 nucleotide sequence: TGTGCCAGCAGCTTCCTTATAGGTAGCGGGAGTTTAGGGGAGCAGTACTTC.

The chain uses TRBV6-1 and TRBJ2-1, with 8 bases that match TRBD2. Germline V lookup: CDR1 MNHNS, CDR2 SASEGT. Trimming removed 2 bases from V and 5 bases from J; junction bases left unmatched: 8. CDR3 size: 16 residues. CDR3 bases: TGTGCCAGCAGTGAAATGGGCGGGAGGAAGCACAATGAGCAGTTCTTC. It yields the protein CASSEMGGRKHNEQFF.